Presented here are 16 T cell receptor beta chains from one specimen sequenced in a study of shared clonotypes between healthy human individuals (dated by TCRdb to the early 2020s). The protocol used for the library was the immunoSEQ multiplex PCR assay. Held by TCRdb, this immuneACCESS table contains in-frame sequences only and omits some clones. Under half of the omission traces to an unresolved V gene where checked; the cause of the rest is unknown. The sample records more than 2,000,000 clones, 85% to 95% of which are singletons. The biggest ten clones account for 0.39% of the sample. What was sequenced was naive CD4+ T cells from PBMCs. The cell subset or site label on this specimen signifies: CD45RA+ positively selected. The receptors derive from a young man in good health. Some clones in this sample may be carry-over from other donors' samples.

The V call is TRBV11-3, the J call TRBJ2-3; no reliable D call. The CDR3 runs to 14 residues. Germline V CDR1 and CDR2: SGHNT, YENEEA. Trimming removed 1 base from V and 4 bases from J, with 9 bases in between. The CDR3 loop reads CASSLGGDPDTQYF. The CDR3 DNA sequence: TGTGCCAGCAGCTTAGGCGGAGATCCAGATACGCAGTATTTT.

This clone has a handful of counts. V and J are TRBV6-5 and TRBJ1-1, with a tentative D call TRBD1 (5 bases). Trimming took 6 bases from V and 4 from J, leaving 15 bases between them. The CDR3 is made up of 14 amino acids. Germline assignment: CDR1 MNHEY and CDR2 SVGAGI. Written as DNA, the CDR3 is TGTGCCAGCAGCTCGGGCAGGGTAGCCACTGAAGCTTTCTTT. As protein: CASSSGRVATEAFF.

The chain recombines TRBV19 with TRBJ2-5; a possible D gene is TRBD1 (5 bases). Looked up from germline, CDR1 is LNHDA and CDR2 is SQIVND (reference sequence). The length of the CDR3 is 15 residues. Trimming left V 1 base short and J 4 bases short, with 13 bases between. CDR3 nucleotide sequence: TGTGCCAGTAGTATAGGAGCAGGGTATTCAGAGACCCAGTACTTC. This sequence encodes CASSIGAGYSETQYF.

V is TRBV27 and J is TRBJ2-3, with D perhaps TRBD1 (5 bases). CDR1 and CDR2 (germline): MNHEY, SMNVEV (reference sequence). V dropped 0 bases and J dropped 0 bases, with 19 bases sitting between them. This CDR3 is built from 19 residues. CDR3 coding DNA: TGTGCCAGCAGTTTATCCCGTGACGGCCGCAGGGTTAGCACAGATACGCAGTATTTT. The encoded protein is CASSLSRDGRRVSTDTQYF.

The rearrangement joins TRBV7-9 to TRBJ2-5; TRBD2 might be the D (6 bases). Germline V lookup: CDR1 SEHNR, CDR2 FQNEAQ (reference sequence). The CDR3 extends over 14 amino acids. Trimming removed 5 bases from V and 5 bases from J, with 15 bases in between. The chain's CDR3 is CASSPGTGGETQYF. The CDR3 DNA reads as TGTGCCAGCAGCCCCGGGACTGGTGGCGAGACCCAGTACTTC.

The chain carries TRBV5-6 and TRBJ2-1; TRBD1 matches at 10 bases. The germline V gene has CDR1 SGHDT and CDR2 YYEEEE. This CDR3 region has 15 residues. Trimming removed 4 bases from V and 5 bases from J; junction bases left unmatched: 6. The CDR3: CASSAAGTGDNEQFF. The CDR3 nucleotides are TGTGCCAGCAGCGCAGCCGGGACAGGGGACAATGAGCAGTTCTTC.

The chain uses TRBV19 and TRBJ1-5; 10 bases match TRBD1. The CDR3 runs to 17 residues. V was clipped by 4 bases and J by 4 bases; unmatched bases: 10. The germline V gene encodes CDR1 LNHDA and CDR2 SQIVND (reference sequence). The CDR3: CASSTRGTGDGNQPQHF. The CDR3 region has the DNA TGTGCCAGTAGTACAAGGGGGACAGGGGACGGTAATCAGCCCCAGCATTTT.

The chain recombines TRBV19 with TRBJ2-7; 8 bases align to TRBD1. This CDR3 region has 16 residues. Germline-derived CDR1 and CDR2 are LNHDA and SQIVND (reference sequence). The V gene end was trimmed by 10 bases and the J gene end by 2 bases; junction bases not matched to a gene: 16. CDR3 DNA: TGTGCCATCAGAAAAGGCGAGGGACAGGAGGCCTACGAGCAGTACTTC. The encoded protein is CAIRKGEGQEAYEQYF.

As regards this clone: Other nucleotide sequences in the sample specify the same CDR3. The rearrangement uses TRBV6-5 and TRBJ2-3, with unresolved D. The germline V gene encodes CDR1 MNHEY and CDR2 SVGAGI. This CDR3 is built from 14 residues. Trimming pared 3 bases from V and 0 bases from J, leaving 7 bases between. CDR3 nucleotide sequence: TGTGCCAGCAGTTATTCCGGCAGCACAGATACGCAGTATTTT. The encoded protein is CASSYSGSTDTQYF.

The CDR3 DNA reads as TGTGCCAGCAGCTTAGGAGTAGAAGCGAACACTGAAGCTTTCTTT. Amino acids: CASSLGVEANTEAFF. This chain joins TRBV11-3 and TRBJ1-1; the D is unclear. The CDR3 spans 15 residues. V lost 1 base and J 1 base, leaving 10 bases between the germline ends. Germline V lookup: CDR1 SGHNT, CDR2 YENEEA.

The CDR3 loop reads CASSPGGPDEQFF. CDR3 coding DNA: TGTGCCAGCAGCCCCGGGGGTCCCGATGAGCAGTTCTTC. The chain joins TRBV11-3 to TRBJ2-1; the D gene is possibly TRBD2 (6 bases). The ends were cut back, 5 bases at V and 8 bases at J, with 13 bases in the middle. Germline V gives CDR1 SGHNT, CDR2 YENEEA. The CDR3 has 13 amino acids.

V is TRBV28 and J is TRBJ2-7; D uncertain. Trimming stripped 3 bases from V and 6 bases from J, with 9 bases between. This CDR3 is built from 12 residues. The germline V gene has CDR1 MDHEN and CDR2 SYDVKM. This CDR3 is CASSFWRGEQYF. Written as DNA, the CDR3 is TGTGCCAGCAGTTTTTGGCGAGGCGAGCAGTACTTC.

The count of this clone is one. V and J are TRBV9 and TRBJ1-2; 8 positions match TRBD1. V trimming: 4 bases; J trimming: 4 bases; junction bases outside the gene matches: 6. This CDR3 has 14 amino acids. The germline V gene encodes CDR1 SGDLS and CDR2 YYNGEE. The CDR3 region is CASSPRTGSYGYTF. The CDR3 DNA is TGTGCCAGCAGCCCCCGGACAGGGAGCTATGGCTACACCTTC. The full variable domain, its missing parts supplied by reference TRBV9 and TRBJ1-2, is DSGVTQTPKHLITATGQRVTLRCSPRSGDLSVYWYQQSLDQGLQFLIQYYNGEERAKGNILERFSAQQFPDLHSELNLSSLELGDSALYFCASSPRTGSYGYTFGSGTRLTVV.

This chain uses TRBV5-1 with TRBJ2-2, with a weak D call TRBD1 (5 bases). The CDR3 extends over 16 amino acids. Trimming shortened V by 7 bases and J by 0 bases, and 16 bases separated the two germline ends. Per the germline V gene, CDR1 is SGHRS and CDR2 is YFSETQ. The CDR3 region is CASGSGSTANTGELFF. The CDR3 nucleotides read TGCGCCAGCGGATCAGGGTCGACGGCGAACACCGGGGAGCTGTTTTTT.

The chain recombines TRBV5-1 with TRBJ2-7; no clear D. The CDR3 sequence is 15 residues long. V lost 0 bases and J 2 bases, leaving 12 bases between the germline ends. Germline loops: CDR1 SGHRS, CDR2 YFSETQ. Here the CDR3 reads CASSLAGRTTYEQYF. For the CDR3, the DNA is TGCGCCAGCAGCTTGGCGGGTCGCACCACCTACGAGCAGTACTTC.

The chain uses TRBV14 and TRBJ1-2, with a tentative D call TRBD1 (5 bases). The CDR3 contains 14 residues. With 1 base removed from V and 6 bases from J, the gap between germline ends came to 12 bases. Germline CDR1 and CDR2: SGHDN and FVKESK. CDR3 nucleotides: TGTGCCAGCAGCCAAGGATCAGGGTGGAATGGCTACACCTTC. Its translation is CASSQGSGWNGYTF.